The clone carrying this TCR beta chain was seen many times. Its matching antigen is unknown. The 5'RACE template-switching step produced TCR cDNA and added a universal primer site and UMIs. One entry per CDR3 protein, called by TCRdb with MiXCR from the 5' RACE reads. The table lists 300,000 to 400,000 distinct CDR3 sequences, roughly an eighth of them singletons, with 2.5% to 3.5% in the top ten. The sample is drawn from a study of T cells after yellow fever vaccination. This CDR3 comprises 11 residues. V dropped 7 bases and J dropped 7; count of bases not matched to a gene: 2. Per the germline V gene, CDR1 is SQVTM and CDR2 is ANQGSEA. Study-wide results and caveats: Highly abundant clonotypes carried over from the bulk population could end up in FACS-sorted repertoires as contaminants. A large majority of primary-vaccination clones showed up again after the booster (approximately 96% CD4, about 90% CD8). Weaker overall was a secondary response that nonetheless peaked faster, on day 5 versus 15.

The genes are TRBV29-1 and TRBJ2-1; 9 nucleotides match TRBD2. The sequenced sample was CD4+ T cells sorted from PBMCs, obtained 15 days after the yellow fever booster vaccination. This clonotype was obtained from a man aged 18 to 29 who received the YFV17D yellow fever vaccine. CDR3 in DNA: TGCAGCGCAGGACTAGCGAATGAGCAGTTCTTC. It yields the protein CSAGLANEQFF.